The 17 T cell receptor beta chains below come from one sample, sequenced in a study of blood T cell repertoires in COVID-19. Only in-frame clones appear in the TCRdb table, and some are missing; sequencing was by immunoSEQ multiplex PCR. The sample contains around 100,000 clones, roughly four fifths of which appear only once. The source material was peripheral blood. The origin of the receptors is a man between 65 and 85 years old with acute or convalescent COVID-19.

This rearrangement joins TRBV9 to TRBJ2-5, with 9 bases identical to TRBD2. The CDR3 has 15 amino acids. Losses at the gene ends were 4 bases for V and 3 bases for J; bases not matched to a gene: 7. Germline CDR1 and CDR2: SGDLS and YYNGEE. The CDR3 DNA follows: TGTGCCAGCAGCCCCCGTGCTAGCGGGAAAGAGACCCAGTACTTC. Translating it yields CASSPRASGKETQYF. Supplemented by reference TRBV9 and TRBJ2-5, the full variable domain reads DSGVTQTPKHLITATGQRVTLRCSPRSGDLSVYWYQQSLDQGLQFLIQYYNGEERAKGNILERFSAQQFPDLHSELNLSSLELGDSALYFCASSPRASGKETQYFGPGTRLLVL.

This chain joins TRBV11-3 and TRBJ2-3, with a weak D call TRBD1 (6 bases). CDR1 and CDR2 from the germline V gene are SGHNT and YENEEA. V was clipped by 3 bases and J by 0 bases, with 10 bases between them. CDR3 length equals 15 residues. In nucleotides, the CDR3 is TGTGCCAGCAGCTTGACAGGCCTCAGCACAGATACGCAGTATTTT. Translated, it gives CASSLTGLSTDTQYF.

The chain couples TRBV19 to TRBJ1-1, with 12 bases matching TRBD1. The germline CDR1 and CDR2 sequences are LNHDA and SQIVND (reference sequence). The CDR3 has 16 residues. The ends lost 9 bases at V and 5 bases at J; junction bases unmatched: 13. CDR3 amino acids: CASLPRDRGPATEAFF. The CDR3 bases are TGTGCCAGCCTACCCCGGGACAGGGGGCCGGCGACTGAAGCTTTCTTT.

CDR3 bases: TGTGCCAGCAGCCCCCTCCTAAACAACTATGGCTACACCTTC. Translating it yields CASSPLLNNYGYTF. The V call is TRBV5-4, the J call TRBJ1-2; D is uncertain. The germline V gene has CDR1 SGHNT and CDR2 YYREEE (reference sequence). The CDR3 is 14 residues long. The V end lost 4 bases, the J end lost 2 bases, and 12 bases lay between the germline ends.

The CDR3 DNA is TGTGCCAGCGGCTATACAGGGGCTGGAAACACCATATATTTT. This gives the protein CASGYTGAGNTIYF. The chain recombines TRBV6-5 with TRBJ1-3; 7 bases map to TRBD1. CDR3 size: 14 residues. V lost 8 bases and J lost 2; bases outside the gene matches: 6. Germline CDR1 is MNHEY and CDR2 is SVGAGI.

This clone occurred once. The genes are TRBV4-1 and TRBJ2-1, with 7 positions matching TRBD1. The CDR3 has 17 residues. V lost 0 bases, J lost 6 bases, and 11 bases stayed unmatched. The germline gives CDR1 MGHRA, CDR2 YSYEKL. The CDR3 coding sequence is TGCGCCAGCAGCCAAGATGGTCAGACGACAGGGCGCAATGAGCAGTTCTTC. Its translation is CASSQDGQTTGRNEQFF.

The genes are TRBV30 and TRBJ2-7; D gene unclear. The CDR3 is 11 residues long. V gave up 3 bases and J gave up 4 bases, with 7 bases separating them. From germline, CDR1 is GTSNPN and CDR2 SVGIG (reference sequence). As DNA, the CDR3 is TGTGCCTGGAGCACATCATACGAGCAGTACTTC. Its translation is CAWSTSYEQYF.

This clone appeared a single time. The chain couples TRBV24-1 to TRBJ1-2; no clear D. Germline CDR1 is KGHDR and CDR2 is SFDVKD. The CDR3 runs to 15 residues. Trimming left V 0 bases short and J 4 bases short, with 11 bases between. This CDR3 reads CATSDLLSPIYGYTF. CDR3 nucleotides: TGTGCCACCAGTGATTTGTTGAGTCCAATCTATGGCTACACCTTC.

The rearrangement uses TRBV5-1 and TRBJ1-4; maybe TRBD1 (6 bases). Trimming left V 3 bases short and J 8 bases short, with 17 bases between. The germline gives CDR1 SGHRS, CDR2 YFSETQ. This CDR3 spans 15 amino acids. The CDR3 reads CASSWTFGQLEKLFF. The CDR3 DNA sequence: TGCGCCAGCAGCTGGACTTTCGGACAGCTCGAAAAACTGTTTTTT.

In this sample, this clone turned up once. The rearrangement joins TRBV6-5 to TRBJ1-1; possibly TRBD1 for D (5 bases). Per germline, CDR1 MNHEY and CDR2 SVGAGI. The V gene lost 6 bases and the J gene lost 1 base, with 15 bases spanning the gap. CDR3 length: 15 residues. Written as DNA, the CDR3 is TGTGCCAGCAGCCCCTGGGACTTTTGGAACACTGAAGCTTTCTTT. Translating it yields CASSPWDFWNTEAFF.

V is TRBV24-1 and J is TRBJ2-2; TRBD1 matches 7 bases. The germline V gene encodes CDR1 KGHDR and CDR2 SFDVKD. The CDR3 is made up of 13 amino acids. The trim removed 7 bases at V and 6 bases at J, leaving 4 bases unmatched. CDR3 protein: CATRKGAPGELFF. CDR3 DNA: TGTGCCACCAGGAAGGGGGCGCCCGGGGAGCTGTTTTTT.

V is TRBV18 and J is TRBJ2-1; perhaps TRBD2 as D (5 bases). Germline CDR1 is KGHSH and CDR2 is LQKENI. Trimming removed 0 bases at V and 4 bases at J, with 10 bases between. The CDR3 has 15 amino acids. CDR3 amino acids: CASSPPNREYNEQFF. CDR3 in DNA: TGTGCCAGCTCACCACCGAATCGGGAATACAATGAGCAGTTCTTC.

The rearrangement joins TRBV19 to TRBJ2-5; possible D gene TRBD2, 5 bases. The CDR3 loop spans 13 amino acids. CDR1 and CDR2 (germline): LNHDA, SQIVND (reference sequence). CDR3: CARKEREQETQYF. The CDR3 bases are TGTGCTCGTAAGGAGAGGGAACAAGAGACCCAGTACTTC.

This clone was detected only once. The chain recombines TRBV28 with TRBJ1-5; TRBD1 aligns across 7 bases. The CDR3 consists of 16 residues. CDR1 is MDHEN and CDR2 is SYDVKM in the germline V gene. V lost 6 bases and J lost 7; bases outside the gene matches: 15. The CDR3 nucleotides are TGTGCCAGCAGACGACCCCGACAGGGCCGTTTCCAGCCCCAGCATTTT. As protein: CASRRPRQGRFQPQHF. Full variable domain (missing parts from reference TRBV28 and TRBJ1-5): DVKVTQSSRYLVKRTGEKVFLECVQDMDHENMFWYRQDPGLGLRLIYFSYDVKMKEKGDIPEGYSVSREKKERFSLILESASTNQTSMYLCASRRPRQGRFQPQHFGDGTRLSIL.

The chain couples TRBV28 to TRBJ1-6, with D perhaps matching TRBD1 (6 bases). V lost 4 bases, J lost 3 bases, and 16 bases lay in between. Germline lookup yields CDR1 MDHEN and CDR2 SYDVKM. The CDR3 runs to 17 residues. The CDR3 DNA is TGTGCCAGCAGTTCGTTTCAGGGGTTCCTCTATAATTCACCCCTCCACTTT. Its protein is CASSSFQGFLYNSPLHF.

The rearrangement links TRBV19 to TRBJ1-6; 7 positions agree with TRBD1. J lost 7 bases, V lost 6 bases, and 9 bases had no gene match. Germline CDR1 is LNHDA and CDR2 is SQIVND (reference sequence). CDR3 length: 15 amino acids. The CDR3 region has the DNA TGTGCCAGTAGCAGTGGGACAGCCGGCAATTCACCCCTCCACTTT. It is translated as CASSSGTAGNSPLHF.

The chain is built from TRBV7-9 and TRBJ2-2; 7 bases match TRBD1. The CDR3 sequence is 15 residues long. The germline CDR1 and CDR2 sequences are SEHNR and FQNEAQ (reference sequence). Trimming cost V 1 base and J 3 bases; bases outside gene matches: 2. Here the CDR3 reads CASSLVQGDTGELFF. In DNA, the CDR3 is TGTGCCAGCAGCTTAGTTCAGGGGGACACCGGGGAGCTGTTTTTT.